This record covers a single T cell receptor (beta chain). This table comes from immunoSEQ multiplex PCR, and its TCRdb copy is limited to in-frame clones, with some not included. The sample includes about 330,000 clones, roughly 90% of them seen just once. This sample was included in a study of blood T cell repertoires in COVID-19. The CDR3 runs to 12 residues. V dropped 6 bases and J dropped 4 bases, with 10 bases sitting between them. Per germline, CDR1 SNHLY and CDR2 FYNNEI. Sequenced sample: PBMCs or T cells enriched from blood (not recorded which). The receptor comes from a woman aged 25 to 39 who had recovered from COVID-19. The chain employs TRBV2 and TRBJ2-7; D is possibly TRBD2 (6 bases). The CDR3 loop reads CASRNSGYEQYF. CDR3 DNA: TGTGCCAGCAGAAATAGCGGATACGAGCAGTACTTC.